One and the same sample provided the 23 T cell receptor beta chains below, sequenced in a study of PD-1 blockade in classical Hodgkin lymphoma. Assay used: immunoSEQ multiplex PCR; TCRdb lists only in-frame clones, some missing. The table shows around 36,000 clones, with approximately 90% occurring only once. Every one of the patients relapsed after autologous stem cell transplantation (brentuximab vedotin exposure was variable). Negative magnetic selection isolated CD4+ T cells from thawed PBMCs. This specimen was CD4+ T cells from blood, taken at baseline. The receptor set was obtained from a human donor with classical Hodgkin lymphoma.

The rearrangement links TRBV6-1 to TRBJ2-3; 7 positions agree with TRBD2. Trimming removed 2 bases from V and 2 bases from J; junction bases left unmatched: 7. The CDR3 is 16 amino acids. Per the germline V gene, CDR1 is MNHNS and CDR2 is SASEGT. Here the CDR3 DNA reads TGTGCCAGCAGTGAAAGGCGGGAGAAGGACACAGATACGCAGTATTTT. This encodes CASSERREKDTDTQYF.

The J gene is TRBJ2-1, the V gene TRBV9; 10 bases align to TRBD2. The germline V gene has CDR1 SGDLS and CDR2 YYNGEE. The CDR3 contains 15 residues. Unmatched junction bases numbered 4, after V lost 3 bases and J lost 4 bases. The DNA of the CDR3 is TGTGCCAGCAGCGCCGGGACTAGCGAGTACAATGAGCAGTTCTTC. This sequence encodes CASSAGTSEYNEQFF.

The gene calls are TRBV27 and TRBJ2-1, with 12 bases that match TRBD2. CDR1 MNHEY and CDR2 SMNVEV come from the germline V gene (reference sequence). V trimming: 7 bases; J trimming: 7 bases; junction bases outside the gene matches: 11. This CDR3 is built from 16 residues. CDR3 in amino acids: CASTLTSGSLGNEQFF. Here the CDR3 DNA reads TGTGCCAGCACCCTGACTAGCGGGAGCCTAGGGAATGAGCAGTTCTTC.

In its sample, this clone was seen a few times. The chain combines TRBV14 with TRBJ2-7; D is unresolved. The V gene's germline CDR1 is SGHDN and CDR2 FVKESK. Trimming took off 1 base at V and 5 bases at J, with 12 bases between the two ends. CDR3 size: 14 residues. The CDR3 spells CASSQGSPPNEQYF. The DNA of the CDR3 is TGTGCCAGCAGCCAAGGGTCCCCTCCTAACGAGCAGTACTTC. The variable domain in full, completed from reference TRBV14 and TRBJ2-7, reads EAGVTQFPSHSVIEKGQTVTLRCDPISGHDNLYWYRRVMGKEIKFLLHFVKESKQDESGMPNNRFLAERTGGTYSTLKVQPAELEDSGVYFCASSQGSPPNEQYFGPGTRLTVT.

This clone has just one count. This chain's CDR3 is CASSSAGTPYEQYF. The CDR3 DNA is TGCGCCAGCAGCTCGGCCGGGACTCCCTACGAGCAGTACTTC. The chain recombines TRBV5-1 with TRBJ2-7; possibly TRBD2 for D (6 bases). Per germline, CDR1 SGHRS and CDR2 YFSETQ. This CDR3 is 14 amino acids long. Trimming left V 3 bases short and J 2 bases short, with 12 bases between.

CDR3 nucleotides: TGCAGCGTTGATGGGGGGGTGCTAGCGGGAGTTCGAGAGACCCAGTACTTC. Translation: CSVDGGVLAGVRETQYF. V gene TRBV29-1 combines with J gene TRBJ2-5, with TRBD2 identical over 10 bases. V was clipped by 3 bases and J by 4 bases; unmatched bases: 14. The CDR3 contains 17 residues. Germline CDR1 is SQVTM and CDR2 is ANQGSEA.

The chain recombines TRBV6-5 with TRBJ2-2, with D perhaps matching TRBD2 (5 bases). This CDR3 comprises 13 residues. CDR1 MNHEY and CDR2 SVGAGI come from the germline V gene. V was trimmed by 7 bases and J by 5 bases, leaving 11 bases between them. This CDR3 reads CASTNAGTGELFF. The CDR3 region has the DNA TGTGCCAGCACCAACGCGGGTACCGGGGAGCTGTTTTTT.

J is TRBJ2-1 and V is TRBV4-1; TRBD2 is a possible D gene (5 bases). Trimming pared 2 bases from V and 2 bases from J, leaving 7 bases between. The CDR3 runs to 14 residues. Germline V lookup: CDR1 MGHRA, CDR2 YSYEKL. The CDR3 sequence: CASSQPGTYNEQFF. CDR3 in DNA: TGCGCCAGCAGCCAACCCGGGACCTACAATGAGCAGTTCTTC.

This clone was observed a single time. The chain uses TRBV21-1 and TRBJ2-1; the table gives TRBD2 as D, unverified against the DNA. TRBV21-1 is termed a pseudogene. The CDR3 runs to 18 residues. This CDR3 reads CASSFRDWHLASYNEQFF. The CDR3 bases are TGTGCCAGCAGCTTCCGGGACTGGCATCTCGCTTCCTACAATGAGCAGTTCTTC.

This chain connects TRBV4-1 to TRBJ2-1; 15 bases line up with TRBD2. The CDR3 has 19 residues. In germline, CDR1 is MGHRA, CDR2 YSYEKL. The trim removed 4 bases at V and 2 bases at J, leaving 9 bases unmatched. The CDR3 region has the DNA TGCGCCAGCAGCCCTGGACTAGCGGGAGGGCCCAGGGCCTACAATGAGCAGTTCTTC. This gives the protein CASSPGLAGGPRAYNEQFF.

The chain employs TRBV11-2 and TRBJ2-7, with a weak D call TRBD2 (6 bases). The CDR3 spans 15 residues. Germline V gives CDR1 SGHAT, CDR2 FQNNGV. V was shortened by 7 bases and J by 5 bases, with 21 bases between the two germline ends. The CDR3 sequence: CASTPLRGGMHEQYF. In DNA, the CDR3 is TGTGCCAGCACCCCGCTAAGAGGAGGGATGCACGAGCAGTACTTC.

The chain joins TRBV11-2 to TRBJ2-2; D possibly corresponds to TRBD1 (5 bases). Trimming removed 5 bases from V and 2 bases from J, with 15 bases in between. This CDR3 is built from 16 residues. Germline-derived CDR1 and CDR2 are SGHAT and FQNNGV. CDR3 bases: TGTGCCAGCAGCAATCAGGGTCCGGTTAACACCGGGGAGCTGTTTTTT. It encodes CASSNQGPVNTGELFF.

This clone came up once. The V and J genes are TRBV5-5 and TRBJ2-5; possibly TRBD1 or TRBD2 for D (5 bases each). V gave up 1 base and J gave up 3 bases, with 19 bases separating them. Germline V CDR1 and CDR2: SGHKS, YYEKEE (reference sequence). The CDR3 is 17 residues long. As DNA, the CDR3 is TGTGCCAGCAGCTTGTTATCCGGGACGCTAGGAAAAGAGACCCAGTACTTC. The encoded protein is CASSLLSGTLGKETQYF.

Written as DNA, the CDR3 is TGCGCCAGCAGAGTAAGATGGGGGTCTAACAATGAGCAGTTCTTC. This sequence encodes CASRVRWGSNNEQFF. The genes are TRBV4-1 and TRBJ2-1; TRBD1 or TRBD2 may be the D gene (5 bases each). Germline V lookup: CDR1 MGHRA, CDR2 YSYEKL. The germline V and J ends were trimmed by 6 bases and 5 bases, with 17 bases remaining between them. This CDR3 has 15 amino acids.

The CDR3 loop is CAISDTGGSHEQYF. CDR3 coding DNA: TGTGCCATCAGCGATACAGGGGGCTCGCACGAGCAGTACTTC. The chain joins TRBV10-3 to TRBJ2-7; 9 bases fit TRBD1. CDR3 length: 14 amino acids. CDR1 is ENHRY and CDR2 is SYGVKD in the germline V gene. V shed 6 bases, J shed 5 bases, and the junction held 8 bases outside the gene matches.

The J gene is TRBJ2-5, the V gene TRBV5-1; 7 bases map to TRBD1. J gave up 4 bases and V 3 bases, and 9 bases lay outside the gene matches. CDR1 SGHRS and CDR2 YFSETQ come from the germline V gene. The CDR3 extends over 15 amino acids. CDR3 in amino acids: CASSSRTGGGETQYF. The CDR3 DNA reads TGCGCCAGCAGCTCGAGGACAGGAGGTGGAGAGACCCAGTACTTC.

The chain carries TRBV20-1 and TRBJ2-3, with D possibly TRBD2 on 6 matching bases. Trimming shortened V by 8 bases and J by 5 bases, and 11 bases separated the two germline ends. The CDR3 totals 11 residues. Germline CDR1 reads DFQATT; CDR2 reads SNEGSKA (reference sequence). The CDR3 DNA follows: TGCAGTCTCGCTAGCGAAGATACGCAGTATTTT. Translation gives CSLASEDTQYF.

The chain links TRBV19 to TRBJ1-2; 8 nucleotides align to TRBD1. V lost 4 bases to trimming and J lost 3 bases; unmatched junction nucleotides: 22. Germline loops: CDR1 LNHDA, CDR2 SQIVND (reference sequence). The CDR3 consists of 20 residues. In nucleotides, the CDR3 is TGTGCCAGTAGTAGCGTTGTACGAGGACAGGGTACACCGATGCACTATGGCTACACCTTC. It codes for CASSSVVRGQGTPMHYGYTF. Full variable domain (missing parts from reference TRBV19 and TRBJ1-2): DGGITQSPKYLFRKEGQNVTLSCEQNLNHDAMYWYRQDPGQGLRLIYYSQIVNDFQKGDIAEGYSVSREKKESFPLTVTSAQKNPTAFYLCASSSVVRGQGTPMHYGYTFGSGTRLTVV.

The J gene is TRBJ1-5, the V gene TRBV27; no reliable D call. Germline V gene sequence: CDR1 MNHEY, CDR2 SMNVEV (reference sequence). This CDR3 is built from 13 residues. The ends were cut back, 6 bases at V and 3 bases at J, with 9 bases in the middle. The CDR3 DNA reads TGTGCCAGCAGCCTCAATAACAATCAGCCCCAGCATTTT. Translated, it gives CASSLNNNQPQHF.

This clone was detected a few times. V gene TRBV30 combines with J gene TRBJ1-2, with TRBD1 as a possible D gene (5 bases). This CDR3 is 14 amino acids long. Germline V lookup: CDR1 GTSNPN, CDR2 SVGIG (reference sequence). V was cut by 0 bases and J by 8 bases, with 16 bases left in between. This CDR3 reads CAWSVGQGVGGYTF. The CDR3 DNA is TGTGCCTGGAGTGTGGGTCAGGGCGTTGGGGGCTACACCTTC.

The chain carries TRBV30 and TRBJ2-7; tentative D call: TRBD2 (6 bases). The CDR3 runs to 14 residues. Germline V gene lookup returns CDR1 GTSNPN and CDR2 SVGIG (reference sequence). V was trimmed by 2 bases and J by 2 bases, leaving 13 bases between them. CDR3 amino acids: CAWSMGGLPYEQYF. For the CDR3, the DNA is TGTGCCTGGAGTATGGGGGGTCTTCCCTACGAGCAGTACTTC.

The rearrangement uses TRBV11-2 and TRBJ2-7; a possible D gene is TRBD1 (5 bases). Per the germline V gene, CDR1 is SGHAT and CDR2 is FQNNGV. Deletions cut 5 bases from V and 1 base from J, with 12 bases between. The CDR3 covers 14 residues. CDR3 sequence (DNA): TGTGCCAGCAGCCCTCTGACAGTGTCCTACGAGCAGTACTTC. This translates into CASSPLTVSYEQYF.

In regard to this clone: The junction shows a germline mismatch at one end, possibly a read error. Other DNA sequences in this sample translate to the same CDR3. CDR3 bases: TGCGCCAGCAGTTTAAACGGACAGGGGGCTCATCAGCCCCAGCATTTT. Translation: CASSLNGQGAHQPQHF. This sequence joins TRBV27 and TRBJ1-5; 11 bases align to TRBD1. Germline loops: CDR1 MNHEY, CDR2 SMNVEV (reference sequence). The CDR3 sequence is 16 residues long.